The 29 T cell receptor beta chains below come from one sample, sequenced in a study of regulatory and conventional T cells in RAG deficiency (dated by TCRdb to 2016 to 2017). The library was prepared using the immunoSEQ multiplex PCR assay. TCRdb retrieved this table from immuneACCESS and kept in-frame rearrangements only. Not all clones are present; in checked studies, unresolved V genes account for under half, and no reason is known for the remainder. The sample profile shows 20,000 or so clones; more than 85% of them were found once. Of the sample, 0.55% to 0.9% falls within the top ten clones. Before genomic DNA extraction, conventional CD4+ T cells were purified from blood as CD25-low CD127-high cells. The same data also went into a second study, on regulatory T cells. As that second study puts it: The multiplex PCR relied on 52 forward TRBV primers and 13 reverse TRBJ primers, and amplification bias was corrected through assay-based and computational methods.

The specimen sequenced was CD4+ T cells sorted from blood. The receptors originated from a human donor in good health.

The gene calls are TRBV19 and TRBJ2-7; weak D call: TRBD1 (7 bases). V gave up 1 base and J gave up 12 bases, with 16 bases separating them. This CDR3 is 13 amino acids long. The germline CDR1 and CDR2 sequences are LNHDA and SQIVND (reference sequence). CDR3 amino acids: CASSIGGRGTPYF. In nucleotides, the CDR3 is TGTGCCAGTAGTATAGGGGGCAGGGGGACTCCGTACTTC.

The V call is TRBV12-5, the J call TRBJ1-1; a weak D match, TRBD1 (6 bases). Trimming left V 6 bases short and J 4 bases short, with 12 bases between. This CDR3 has 13 residues. Looked up from germline, CDR1 is LGHNT and CDR2 is FRNRAP. The CDR3 sequence: CASGRGLTTEAFF. DNA of the CDR3: TGTGCTAGTGGCCGGGGGCTTACCACTGAAGCTTTCTTT.

The V call is TRBV27, the J call TRBJ2-2; 10 nucleotides line up with TRBD2. Germline lookup yields CDR1 MNHEY and CDR2 SMNVEV (reference sequence). Trimming took 2 bases from V and 5 from J; bases not matched to a gene: 17. The CDR3 is 20 amino acids. The CDR3, as DNA: TGTGCCAGCAGTTTAAGAGCGGGAGGGAGAGACGGTCGAACAACCGGGGAGCTGTTTTTT. Amino acid sequence: CASSLRAGGRDGRTTGELFF.

This clone occurred once. V and J are TRBV7-8 and TRBJ1-1; D is possibly TRBD1 (5 bases). Germline CDR1 is SGHVS and CDR2 is FQNEAQ. CDR3 length: 14 amino acids. Trimming left V 0 bases short and J 7 bases short, with 12 bases between. The CDR3 coding sequence is TGTGCCAGCAGCTTAGCTGAGGGGTCCTATGAAGCTTTCTTT. Amino acid sequence: CASSLAEGSYEAFF.

The rearrangement uses TRBV25-1 and TRBJ2-1; TRBD2 is a possible D gene (6 bases). Germline CDR1 MGHDK, CDR2 SYGVNS. The V gene lost 3 bases and the J gene lost 0 bases, with 9 bases spanning the gap. The CDR3 covers 15 residues. The CDR3 here is CASSDSGSSYNEQFF. The CDR3, as DNA: TGTGCCAGCAGTGATAGCGGAAGCTCCTACAATGAGCAGTTCTTC.

The chain is built from TRBV19 and TRBJ1-2; D unclear. In germline, CDR1 is LNHDA, CDR2 SQIVND (reference sequence). This CDR3 comprises 14 residues. The V end was cut by 3 bases, the J end by 3 bases, with 11 bases between. The CDR3 bases are TGTGCCAGTAGTATCGGCGGCGCCTACTATGGCTACACCTTC. Translated: CASSIGGAYYGYTF.

This rearrangement joins TRBV2 to TRBJ1-6, with D perhaps TRBD1 (5 bases). The CDR3 contains 13 residues. The V gene lost 8 bases and the J gene lost 9 bases, with 14 bases spanning the gap. Germline-derived CDR1 and CDR2 are SNHLY and FYNNEI. CDR3 amino acids: CASSRGFSSPLHF. CDR3 coding DNA: TGTGCCAGCTCTCGGGGGTTTAGTTCACCCCTCCACTTT. The full variable domain, with the rest looked up from reference TRBV2 and TRBJ1-6, is EPEVTQTPSHQVTQMGQEVILRCVPISNHLYFYWYRQILGQKVEFLVSFYNNEISEKSEIFDDQFSVERPDGSNFTLKIRSTKLEDSAMYFCASSRGFSSPLHFGNGTRLTVT.

The chain links TRBV10-2 to TRBJ1-3; 7 bases fit TRBD1. V trimming: 6 bases; J trimming: 1 base; junction bases outside the gene matches: 0. This CDR3 comprises 13 residues. Germline V gene sequence: CDR1 WSHSY, CDR2 SAAADI. The CDR3 region has the DNA TGCGCCAGCAGACAGGGGTCTGGAAACACCATATATTTT. Amino acid sequence: CASRQGSGNTIYF.

The rearrangement links TRBV9 to TRBJ1-6, with D tentatively TRBD1 (5 bases). The CDR3 length is 15 residues. The V end lost 1 base, the J end lost 8 bases, and 13 bases lay between the germline ends. Germline V gene lookup returns CDR1 SGDLS and CDR2 YYNGEE. CDR3 in DNA: TGTGCCAGCAGCGTAAGGGCCAGGGCTGATTCACCCCTCCACTTT. The encoded protein is CASSVRARADSPLHF. The full variable domain, in which reference TRBV9 and TRBJ1-6 provide the parts outside the CDR3, is DSGVTQTPKHLITATGQRVTLRCSPRSGDLSVYWYQQSLDQGLQFLIQYYNGEERAKGNILERFSAQQFPDLHSELNLSSLELGDSALYFCASSVRARADSPLHFGNGTRLTVT.

This clone came up once. The V and J genes are TRBV5-4 and TRBJ2-7, with D maybe TRBD2 (5 bases). Trimming shortened V by 0 bases and J by 4 bases, and 8 bases separated the two germline ends. CDR3 length: 13 amino acids. Looked up from germline, CDR1 is SGHNT and CDR2 is YYREEE (reference sequence). CDR3 DNA: TGTGCCAGCAGCTTGGAGGGCGGGTACGAGCAGTACTTC. It encodes CASSLEGGYEQYF.

The J gene is TRBJ2-1, the V gene TRBV30; D is unresolved. This CDR3 contains 12 residues. Trimming took off 3 bases at V and 9 bases at J, with 12 bases between the two ends. CDR1 and CDR2 from the germline V gene are GTSNPN and SVGIG (reference sequence). The CDR3 bases are TGTGCCTGGAGCCCAGGTCTTATTGAGCAGTTCTTC. Translated: CAWSPGLIEQFF. The full variable domain, completed using reference TRBV30 and TRBJ2-1, is SQTIHQWPATLVQPVGSPLSLECTVEGTSNPNLYWYRQAAGRGLQLLFYSVGIGQISSEVPQNLSASRPQDRQFILSSKKLLLSDSGFYLCAWSPGLIEQFFGPGTRLTVL.

The rearrangement links TRBV5-6 to TRBJ2-3; D is unclear. From germline, CDR1 is SGHDT and CDR2 YYEEEE. This CDR3 is 15 amino acids long. Trimming left V 5 bases short and J 2 bases short, with 15 bases between. The CDR3 nucleotides are TGTGCCAGCAGGGAGCTCGGGCGCACCACAGATACGCAGTATTTT. Amino acid sequence: CASRELGRTTDTQYF.

V usage is TRBV11-3 and J usage is TRBJ2-5; D unclear. The V and J ends lost 3 bases and 11 bases respectively, with 16 bases between them. This CDR3 is 13 amino acids long. From germline, CDR1 is SGHNT and CDR2 YENEEA. CDR3 sequence: CASSFGSRDRQYF. The CDR3 region has the DNA TGTGCCAGCAGCTTTGGGTCAAGGGATCGGCAGTACTTC.

The chain combines TRBV19 with TRBJ2-4; 9 nucleotides agree with TRBD1. Germline V lookup: CDR1 LNHDA, CDR2 SQIVND (reference sequence). V gave up 1 base and J gave up 2 bases; unmatched junction bases: 3. The CDR3 contains 16 residues. In nucleotides, the CDR3 is TGTGCCAGTAGTATAGTGGGACAGGGAACCAAAAACATTCAGTACTTC. This sequence encodes CASSIVGQGTKNIQYF.

The J gene is TRBJ2-3, the V gene TRBV7-9; 11 nucleotides match TRBD2. V gave up 4 bases and J gave up 4 bases; unmatched junction bases: 7. Germline lookup yields CDR1 SEHNR and CDR2 FQNEAQ (reference sequence). The CDR3 covers 16 residues. This CDR3 is CASSSTSGIFADTQYF. Written as DNA, the CDR3 is TGTGCCAGCAGCTCGACTAGCGGGATATTTGCAGATACGCAGTATTTT. The full variable domain, in which reference TRBV7-9 and TRBJ2-3 provide the parts outside the CDR3, is DTGVSQNPRHKITKRGQNVTFRCDPISEHNRLYWYRQTLGQGPEFLTYFQNEAQLEKSRLLSDRFSAERPKGSFSTLEIQRTEQGDSAMYLCASSSTSGIFADTQYFGPGTRLTVL.

V usage is TRBV18 and J usage is TRBJ2-1, with D hard to call. The germline V gene encodes CDR1 KGHSH and CDR2 LQKENI. There are 12 residues in the CDR3. The V and J ends lost 3 bases and 7 bases respectively, with 7 bases between them. Written as DNA, the CDR3 is TGTGCCAGCTCACCCCCCTTAAATGAGCAGTTCTTC. Its protein product is CASSPPLNEQFF.

CDR3 residues: CASRGEQGVNQPQHF. As DNA, the CDR3 is TGTGCCAGCAGGGGGGAACAGGGGGTCAATCAGCCCCAGCATTTT. V and J are TRBV2 and TRBJ1-5; 8 nucleotides agree with TRBD1. CDR3 length equals 15 residues. Looked up from germline, CDR1 is SNHLY and CDR2 is FYNNEI. The V gene end was trimmed by 6 bases and the J gene end by 3 bases; junction bases not matched to a gene: 7.

This chain connects TRBV6-1 to TRBJ2-7, with 13 bases fitting TRBD2. The CDR3 runs to 15 residues. From germline, CDR1 is MNHNS and CDR2 SASEGT. J lost 3 bases, V lost 6 bases, and 5 bases had no gene match. CDR3 residues: CASRRTSGGGYEQYF. CDR3 nucleotide sequence: TGTGCCAGCAGAAGGACTAGCGGGGGTGGCTACGAGCAGTACTTC.

The rearrangement uses TRBV6-1 and TRBJ1-3; TRBD1 matches 9 bases. The CDR3 is 18 amino acids. The ends lost 4 bases at V and 0 bases at J; junction bases unmatched: 10. In germline, CDR1 is MNHNS, CDR2 SASEGT. CDR3 DNA sequence: TGTGCCAGCAGTGGGGGGACAGGGAAAACTATCTCTGGAAACACCATATATTTT. Its protein is CASSGGTGKTISGNTIYF.

The genes are TRBV7-2 and TRBJ2-1, with D hard to call. The germline gives CDR1 SGHTA, CDR2 FQGNSA. The V end lost 1 base, the J end lost 4 bases, and 11 bases lay between the germline ends. This CDR3 comprises 15 residues. The CDR3 region has the DNA TGTGCCAGCAGCTTAGATATGGGAAAATACAATGAGCAGTTCTTC. This sequence encodes CASSLDMGKYNEQFF.

The rearrangement joins TRBV11-1 to TRBJ2-1; maybe TRBD1 (5 bases). Trimming took 4 bases from V and 9 from J, leaving 19 bases between them. This CDR3 has 15 residues. CDR1 and CDR2 (germline): SGHAT, FQDESV (reference sequence). Here the CDR3 reads CASSSQTVFPGEQFF. The CDR3 DNA reads as TGTGCCAGCAGCTCTCAGACAGTCTTTCCCGGTGAGCAGTTCTTC. Full variable domain (rest looked up from reference TRBV11-1 and TRBJ2-1): EAEVAQSPRYKITEKSQAVAFWCDPISGHATLYWYRQILGQGPELLVQFQDESVVDDSQLPKDRFSAERLKGVDSTLKIQPAELGDSAMYLCASSSQTVFPGEQFFGPGTRLTVL.

J is TRBJ1-4 and V is TRBV28; the D is unclear. The CDR3 loop spans 11 amino acids. Germline CDR1 reads MDHEN; CDR2 reads SYDVKM. Deletions cut 5 bases from V and 6 bases from J, with 4 bases between. CDR3 sequence reads: CASSPDEKLFF. CDR3 bases: TGTGCCAGCAGTCCCGATGAAAAACTGTTTTTT. The variable domain in full, with the rest retrieved from reference TRBV28 and TRBJ1-4, is DVKVTQSSRYLVKRTGEKVFLECVQDMDHENMFWYRQDPGLGLRLIYFSYDVKMKEKGDIPEGYSVSREKKERFSLILESASTNQTSMYLCASSPDEKLFFGSGTQLSVL.

The chain is built from TRBV2 and TRBJ2-6; no firm D call. Per germline, CDR1 SNHLY and CDR2 FYNNEI. V was pared by 8 bases and J by 2 bases, with 7 bases between. This CDR3 is built from 13 residues. DNA of the CDR3: TGTGCCAGCGGTGGGGCTGGGGCCAACGTCCTGACTTTC. It specifies CASGGAGANVLTF. Filled out from reference TRBV2 and TRBJ2-6, the complete variable domain reads EPEVTQTPSHQVTQMGQEVILRCVPISNHLYFYWYRQILGQKVEFLVSFYNNEISEKSEIFDDQFSVERPDGSNFTLKIRSTKLEDSAMYFCASGGAGANVLTFGAGSRLTVL.

V usage is TRBV6-5 and J usage is TRBJ2-3; 13 nucleotides line up with TRBD2. This CDR3 has 14 amino acids. V was pared by 6 bases and J by 4 bases, with 1 base of the junction left unmatched. Germline lookup yields CDR1 MNHEY and CDR2 SVGAGI. CDR3 DNA sequence: TGTGCCAGCAGCGGACTAGCGGGAGCAGATACGCAGTATTTT. It is translated as CASSGLAGADTQYF.

This CDR3 reads CASSLFPGQDNQPQHF. CDR3 coding DNA: TGTGCCAGCAGTTTATTCCCGGGACAGGATAATCAGCCCCAGCATTTT. The chain has TRBV28 and TRBJ1-5; 8 nucleotides agree with TRBD1. This CDR3 has 16 residues. Per the germline V gene, CDR1 is MDHEN and CDR2 is SYDVKM. J gave up 4 bases and V 1 base, and 6 bases lay outside the gene matches.

J is TRBJ1-2 and V is TRBV19; D may be TRBD1 (6 bases). Germline V CDR1 and CDR2: LNHDA, SQIVND (reference sequence). The V end was cut by 7 bases, the J end by 8 bases, with 26 bases between. This CDR3 is 16 amino acids long. The CDR3 bases are TGTGCCAGTACCTCGAGTGCAAACACGGGGGCGCGAGGCTACACCTTC. It codes for CASTSSANTGARGYTF.

The chain recombines TRBV6-5 with TRBJ2-3; D gene ambiguous. Trimming cost V 0 bases and J 0 bases, with 7 bases left between them. Germline loops: CDR1 MNHEY, CDR2 SVGAGI. This CDR3 spans 15 amino acids. CDR3: CASSYSSRSTDTQYF. The CDR3 coding sequence is TGTGCCAGCAGTTACTCGAGCCGAAGCACAGATACGCAGTATTTT.

The chain combines TRBV6-5 with TRBJ1-5, with D possibly being TRBD1 (6 bases). V gave up 2 bases and J gave up 3 bases, with 11 bases separating them. This CDR3 comprises 15 residues. The germline gives CDR1 MNHEY, CDR2 SVGAGI. The CDR3 bases are TGTGCCAGCAGTTACAGCCAGGGGCACAATCAGCCCCAGCATTTT. Its protein product is CASSYSQGHNQPQHF.

This clone was found a few times. The chain recombines TRBV9 with TRBJ2-5, with D perhaps TRBD1 or TRBD2 (6 bases each). The CDR3 has 14 amino acids. Germline CDR1 is SGDLS and CDR2 is YYNGEE. V was shortened by 0 bases and J by 4 bases, with 10 bases between the two germline ends. The CDR3, as DNA: TGTGCCAGCAGCGTAGGGAAGGGGGGAGAGACCCAGTACTTC. Its protein is CASSVGKGGETQYF.